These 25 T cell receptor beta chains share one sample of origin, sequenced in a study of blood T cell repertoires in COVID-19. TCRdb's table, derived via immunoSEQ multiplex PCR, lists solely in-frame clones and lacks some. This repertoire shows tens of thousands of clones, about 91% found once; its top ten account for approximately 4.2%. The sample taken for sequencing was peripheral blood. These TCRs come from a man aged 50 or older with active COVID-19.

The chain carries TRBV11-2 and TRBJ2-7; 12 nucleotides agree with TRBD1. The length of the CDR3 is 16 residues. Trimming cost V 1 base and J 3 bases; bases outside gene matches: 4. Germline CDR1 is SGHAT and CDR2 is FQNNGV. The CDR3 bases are TGTGCCAGCAGCTTAGGAGGGACAGGGGGCTTCTACGAGCAGTACTTC. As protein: CASSLGGTGGFYEQYF.

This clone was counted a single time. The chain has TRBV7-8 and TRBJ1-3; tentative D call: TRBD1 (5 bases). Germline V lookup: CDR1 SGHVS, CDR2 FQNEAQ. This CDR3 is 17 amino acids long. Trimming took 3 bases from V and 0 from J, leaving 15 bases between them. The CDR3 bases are TGTGCCAGCAGCTTGTTTTCGATGGGGGGCTCTGGAAACACCATATATTTT. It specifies CASSLFSMGGSGNTIYF.

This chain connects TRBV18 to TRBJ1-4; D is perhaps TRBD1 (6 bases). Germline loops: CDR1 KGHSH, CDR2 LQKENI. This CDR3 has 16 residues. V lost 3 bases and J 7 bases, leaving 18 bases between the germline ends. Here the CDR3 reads CASSPIGGGVGEKLFF. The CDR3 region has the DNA TGTGCCAGCTCACCTATCGGTGGGGGCGTGGGTGAAAAACTGTTTTTT.

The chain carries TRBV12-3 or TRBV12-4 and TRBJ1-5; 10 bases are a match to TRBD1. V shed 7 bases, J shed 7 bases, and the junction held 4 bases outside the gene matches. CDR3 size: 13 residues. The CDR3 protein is CASTRQGAQPQHF. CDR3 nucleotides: TGTGCCAGCACCCGACAGGGGGCACAGCCCCAGCATTTT.

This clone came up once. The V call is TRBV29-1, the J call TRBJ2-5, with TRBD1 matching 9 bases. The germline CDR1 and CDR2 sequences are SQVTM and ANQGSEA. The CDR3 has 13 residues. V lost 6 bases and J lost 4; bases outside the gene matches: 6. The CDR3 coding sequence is TGCAGCGTGGGACAGGGACTGGGAGAGACCCAGTACTTC. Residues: CSVGQGLGETQYF.

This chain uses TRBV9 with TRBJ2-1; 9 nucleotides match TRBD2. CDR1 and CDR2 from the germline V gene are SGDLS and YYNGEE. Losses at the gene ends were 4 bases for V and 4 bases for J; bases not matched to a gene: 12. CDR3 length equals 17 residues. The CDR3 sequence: CASSSRLREGPYNEQFF. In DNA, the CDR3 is TGTGCCAGCAGCTCCCGGCTGCGGGAGGGCCCTTACAATGAGCAGTTCTTC. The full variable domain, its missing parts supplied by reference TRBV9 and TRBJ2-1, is DSGVTQTPKHLITATGQRVTLRCSPRSGDLSVYWYQQSLDQGLQFLIQYYNGEERAKGNILERFSAQQFPDLHSELNLSSLELGDSALYFCASSSRLREGPYNEQFFGPGTRLTVL.

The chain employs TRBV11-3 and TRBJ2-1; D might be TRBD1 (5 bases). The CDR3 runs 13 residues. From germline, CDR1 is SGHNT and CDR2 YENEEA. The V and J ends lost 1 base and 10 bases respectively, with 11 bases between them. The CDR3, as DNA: TGTGCCAGCAGCTTAGGTGGCAGGGAAGAGCAGTTCTTC. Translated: CASSLGGREEQFF.

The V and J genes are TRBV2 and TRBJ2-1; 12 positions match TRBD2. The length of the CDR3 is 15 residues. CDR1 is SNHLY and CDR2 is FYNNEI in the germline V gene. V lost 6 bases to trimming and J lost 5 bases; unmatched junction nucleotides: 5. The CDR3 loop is CASRATSGGNNEQFF. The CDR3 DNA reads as TGTGCCAGCAGGGCGACTAGCGGGGGTAACAATGAGCAGTTCTTC.

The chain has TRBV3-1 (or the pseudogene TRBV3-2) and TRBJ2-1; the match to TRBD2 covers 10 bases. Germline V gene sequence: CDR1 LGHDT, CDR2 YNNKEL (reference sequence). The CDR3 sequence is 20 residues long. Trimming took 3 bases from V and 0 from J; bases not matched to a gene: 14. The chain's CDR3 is CASSHSLGTSARSSYNEQFF. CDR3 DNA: TGTGCCAGCAGCCATTCCCTCGGGACTAGCGCCCGTAGCTCCTACAATGAGCAGTTCTTC.

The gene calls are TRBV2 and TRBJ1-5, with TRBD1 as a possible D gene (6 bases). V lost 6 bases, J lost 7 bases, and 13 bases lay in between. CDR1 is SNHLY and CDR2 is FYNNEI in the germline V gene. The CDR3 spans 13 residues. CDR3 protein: CASSSRGSQPQHF. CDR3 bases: TGTGCCAGCAGCAGCAGGGGAAGCCAGCCCCAGCATTTT.

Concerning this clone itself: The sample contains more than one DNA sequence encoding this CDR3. The CDR3 DNA is TGTGCCAGCAGTCAACAGGGGGCGGGAAACACCATATATTTT. Amino acid sequence: CASSQQGAGNTIYF. The rearrangement links TRBV28 to TRBJ1-3, with 9 bases matching TRBD1. Germline V CDR1 and CDR2: MDHEN, SYDVKM. V gave up 5 bases and J gave up 4 bases; unmatched junction bases: 3. This CDR3 is built from 14 residues.

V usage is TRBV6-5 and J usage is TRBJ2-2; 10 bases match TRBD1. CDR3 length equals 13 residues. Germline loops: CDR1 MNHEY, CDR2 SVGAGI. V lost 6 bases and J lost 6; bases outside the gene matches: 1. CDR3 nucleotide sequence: TGTGCCAGCAGGGGGACAGGGGCCGGGGAGCTGTTTTTT. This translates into CASRGTGAGELFF.

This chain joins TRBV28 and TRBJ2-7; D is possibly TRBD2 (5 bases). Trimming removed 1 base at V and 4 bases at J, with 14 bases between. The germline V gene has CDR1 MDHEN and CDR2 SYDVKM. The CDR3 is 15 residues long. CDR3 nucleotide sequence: TGTGCCAGCAGTTTATTTTCCAGGCGGGCATACGAGCAGTACTTC. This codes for CASSLFSRRAYEQYF.

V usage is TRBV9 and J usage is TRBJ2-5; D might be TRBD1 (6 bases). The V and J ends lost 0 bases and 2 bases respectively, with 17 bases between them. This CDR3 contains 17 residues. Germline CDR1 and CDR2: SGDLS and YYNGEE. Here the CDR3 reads CASSVAAGALGQETQYF. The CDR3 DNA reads TGTGCCAGCAGCGTAGCTGCAGGGGCCCTAGGGCAAGAGACCCAGTACTTC.

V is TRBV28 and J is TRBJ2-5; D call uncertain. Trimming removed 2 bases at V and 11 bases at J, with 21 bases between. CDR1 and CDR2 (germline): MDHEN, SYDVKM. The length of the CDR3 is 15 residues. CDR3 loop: CASSLVGEAKMAQYF. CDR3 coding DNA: TGTGCCAGCAGTTTAGTCGGAGAAGCCAAGATGGCACAGTACTTC.

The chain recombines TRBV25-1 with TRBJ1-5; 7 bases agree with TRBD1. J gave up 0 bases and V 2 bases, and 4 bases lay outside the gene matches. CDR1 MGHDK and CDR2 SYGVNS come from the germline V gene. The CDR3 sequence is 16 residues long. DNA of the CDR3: TGTGCCAGCAGTGAACTCGGGACAGATAGCAATCAGCCCCAGCATTTT. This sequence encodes CASSELGTDSNQPQHF.

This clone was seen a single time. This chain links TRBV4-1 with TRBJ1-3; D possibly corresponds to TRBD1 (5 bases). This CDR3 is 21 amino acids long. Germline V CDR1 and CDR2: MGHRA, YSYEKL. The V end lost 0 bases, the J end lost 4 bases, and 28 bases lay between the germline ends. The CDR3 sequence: CASSQDSLFSIKGSRGNTIYF. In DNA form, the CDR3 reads TGCGCCAGCAGCCAAGATTCACTATTTTCAATCAAGGGGTCCCGGGGAAACACCATATATTTT.

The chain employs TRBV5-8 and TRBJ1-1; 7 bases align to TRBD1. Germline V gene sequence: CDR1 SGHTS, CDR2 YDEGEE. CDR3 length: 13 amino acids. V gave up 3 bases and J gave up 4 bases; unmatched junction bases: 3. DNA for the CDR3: TGTGCCAGCAGCTCTGACAGGGTCACTGAAGCTTTCTTT. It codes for CASSSDRVTEAFF. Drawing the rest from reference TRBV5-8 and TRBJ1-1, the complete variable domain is EAGVTQSPTHLIKTRGQQATLRCSPISGHTSVYWYQQALGLGLQFLLWYDEGEERNRGNFPPRFSGRQFPNYSSELNVNALELEDSALYLCASSSDRVTEAFFGQGTRLTVV.

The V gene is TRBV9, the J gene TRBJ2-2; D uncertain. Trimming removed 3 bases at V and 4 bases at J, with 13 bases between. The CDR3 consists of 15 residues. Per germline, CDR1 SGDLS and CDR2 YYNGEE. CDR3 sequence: CASSGLAVGTGELFF. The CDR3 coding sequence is TGTGCCAGCAGCGGACTGGCTGTGGGCACCGGGGAGCTGTTTTTT.

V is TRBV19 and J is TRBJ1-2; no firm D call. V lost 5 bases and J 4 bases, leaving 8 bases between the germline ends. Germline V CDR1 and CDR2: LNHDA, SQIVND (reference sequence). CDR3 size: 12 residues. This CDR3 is CASSATVYGYTF. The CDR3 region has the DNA TGTGCCAGTAGTGCTACAGTCTATGGCTACACCTTC.

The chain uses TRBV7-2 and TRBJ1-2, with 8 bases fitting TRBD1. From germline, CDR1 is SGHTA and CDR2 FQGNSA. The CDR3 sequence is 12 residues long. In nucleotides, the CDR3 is TGTGCTTCAGGACAGGGAGGCTATGGCTACACCTTC. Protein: CASGQGGYGYTF.

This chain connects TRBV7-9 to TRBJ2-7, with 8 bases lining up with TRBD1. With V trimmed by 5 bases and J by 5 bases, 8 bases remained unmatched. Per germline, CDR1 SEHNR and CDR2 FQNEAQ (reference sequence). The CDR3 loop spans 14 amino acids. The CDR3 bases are TGTGCCAGCAGCCCCGACAGGGGAAGAGACGAGCAGTACTTC. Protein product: CASSPDRGRDEQYF.

DNA of the CDR3: TGTGCCAGCAGTCCGGAGGGAGCAGGGTGGCAGCCCCAGCATTTT. Translated: CASSPEGAGWQPQHF. The gene calls are TRBV6-2 or TRBV6-3 and TRBJ1-5; a weak D match, TRBD1 (5 bases). Trimming cost V 5 bases and J 7 bases, with 18 bases left between them. The CDR3 runs 15 residues. Germline V gene lookup returns CDR1 MNHEY and CDR2 SVGEGT.

CDR3 amino acids: CASSGRQGGLSPLHF. The CDR3 coding sequence is TGTGCCAGCAGTGGGAGACAGGGCGGTTTGTCACCCCTCCACTTT. The chain combines TRBV27 with TRBJ1-6, with 7 bases fitting TRBD1. The trim removed 5 bases at V and 10 bases at J, leaving 11 bases unmatched. The CDR3 covers 15 residues. From germline, CDR1 is MNHEY and CDR2 SMNVEV (reference sequence).

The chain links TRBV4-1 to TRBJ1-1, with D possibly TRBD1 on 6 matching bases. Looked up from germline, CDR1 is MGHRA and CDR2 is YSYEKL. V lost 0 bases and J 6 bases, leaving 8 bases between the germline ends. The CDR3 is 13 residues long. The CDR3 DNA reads TGCGCCAGCAGCCAAGAGGGGGCTCCTGAAGCTTTCTTT. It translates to CASSQEGAPEAFF.